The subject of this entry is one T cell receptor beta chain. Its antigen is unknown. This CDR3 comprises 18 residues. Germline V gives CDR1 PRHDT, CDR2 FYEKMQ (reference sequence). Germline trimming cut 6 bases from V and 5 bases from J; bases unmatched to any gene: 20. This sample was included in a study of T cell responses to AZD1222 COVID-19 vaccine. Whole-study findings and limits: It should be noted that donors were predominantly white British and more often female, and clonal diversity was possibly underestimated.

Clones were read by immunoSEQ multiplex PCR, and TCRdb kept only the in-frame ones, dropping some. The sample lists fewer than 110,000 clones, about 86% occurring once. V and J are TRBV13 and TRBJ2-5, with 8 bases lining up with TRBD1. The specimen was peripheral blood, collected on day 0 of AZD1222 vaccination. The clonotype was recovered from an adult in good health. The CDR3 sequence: CASRISDPPTGGKETQYF. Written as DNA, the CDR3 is TGTGCCAGCAGAATTAGTGACCCTCCAACAGGGGGTAAGGAGACCCAGTACTTC.